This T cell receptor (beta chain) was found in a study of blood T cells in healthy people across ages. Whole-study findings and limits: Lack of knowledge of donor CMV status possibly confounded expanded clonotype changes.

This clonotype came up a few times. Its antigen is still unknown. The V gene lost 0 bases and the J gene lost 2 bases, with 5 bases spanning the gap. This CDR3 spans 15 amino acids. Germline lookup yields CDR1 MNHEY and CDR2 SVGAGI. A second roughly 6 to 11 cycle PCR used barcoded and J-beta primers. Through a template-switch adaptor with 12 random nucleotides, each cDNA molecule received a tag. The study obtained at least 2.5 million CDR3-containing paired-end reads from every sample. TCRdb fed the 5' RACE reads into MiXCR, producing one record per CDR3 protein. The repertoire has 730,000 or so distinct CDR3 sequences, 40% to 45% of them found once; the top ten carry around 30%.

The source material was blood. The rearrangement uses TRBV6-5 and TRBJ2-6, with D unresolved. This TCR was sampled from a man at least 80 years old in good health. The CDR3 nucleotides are TGTGCCAGCAGTTACTCGTTGGCTGGGGCCAACGTCCTGACTTTC. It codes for CASSYSLAGANVLTF.